Following are 28 T cell receptor beta chains from one sample sequenced in a study of blood T cell repertoires in COVID-19. The assay was immunoSEQ multiplex PCR, and TCRdb's table has in-frame clones only and misses some. The sample lists 250,000 to 300,000 clones, approximately 90% occurring once. The specimen was peripheral blood. Every receptor here comes from a middle-aged woman with acute or convalescent COVID-19.

The chain carries TRBV24-1 and TRBJ2-3; no clear D gene. The CDR3 is made up of 14 amino acids. Trimming took 1 base from V and 7 from J, leaving 11 bases between them. Germline V gene lookup returns CDR1 KGHDR and CDR2 SFDVKD. The CDR3 loop is CATSDFRTGNTQYF. CDR3 nucleotides: TGTGCCACCAGTGATTTCAGAACGGGTAATACGCAGTATTTT.

Of note for this clone: Other DNA sequences in the sample encode the same CDR3. The V call is TRBV29-1, the J call TRBJ1-4, with D unclear. Germline V gene data show CDR1 as SQVTM and CDR2 as ANQGSEA. The CDR3 sequence is 13 residues long. V lost 1 base, J lost 3 bases, and 6 bases lay in between. The CDR3 DNA follows: TGCAGCGTTGAAGGGGGAGCTAATGAAAAACTGTTTTTT. Its translation is CSVEGGANEKLFF.

The chain is built from TRBV5-1 and TRBJ1-1; D is unresolved. CDR3 size: 14 residues. Germline loops: CDR1 SGHRS, CDR2 YFSETQ. Trimming stripped 5 bases from V and 5 bases from J, with 16 bases between. The CDR3 DNA sequence: TGCGCCAGCAGTCAGGAGGGCCGTGGGACTGAAGCTTTCTTT. It yields the protein CASSQEGRGTEAFF.

Here the CDR3 reads CATSDWDRGADTQYF. The CDR3 DNA follows: TGTGCCACCAGTGATTGGGACAGGGGGGCAGATACGCAGTATTTT. The gene calls are TRBV24-1 and TRBJ2-3, with 11 bases identical to TRBD1. Germline V lookup: CDR1 KGHDR, CDR2 SFDVKD. CDR3 length equals 15 residues. The V gene end was trimmed by 2 bases and the J gene end by 4 bases; junction bases not matched to a gene: 1.

The chain links TRBV5-1 to TRBJ1-2, with D possibly TRBD1 on 5 matching bases. The V gene lost 9 bases and the J gene lost 4 bases, with 16 bases spanning the gap. The CDR3 spans 13 residues. Germline loops: CDR1 SGHRS, CDR2 YFSETQ. The CDR3 bases are TGCGCCACCTCGGGGGGAGTCACCTATGGCTACACCTTC. Translating it yields CATSGGVTYGYTF. The variable domain in full, completed from reference TRBV5-1 and TRBJ1-2, reads KAGVTQTPRYLIKTRGQQVTLSCSPISGHRSVSWYQQTPGQGLQFLFEYFSETQRNKGNFPGRFSGRQFSNSRSEMNVSTLELGDSALYLCATSGGVTYGYTFGSGTRLTVV.

The chain combines TRBV10-1 with TRBJ2-3; no clear D. The germline CDR1 and CDR2 sequences are WNHNN and SYGVQD (reference sequence). Trimming took 4 bases from V and 1 from J, leaving 6 bases between them. The CDR3 runs to 13 residues. As DNA, the CDR3 is TGCGCCAGCAGTGTAGCAGGCACAGATACGCAGTATTTT. This codes for CASSVAGTDTQYF.

The chain has TRBV11-3 and TRBJ1-6, with TRBD1 matching over 10 bases. V shed 4 bases and J 0 bases; nucleotides not matched to a gene: 3. The CDR3 spans 17 residues. Germline CDR1 is SGHNT and CDR2 is YENEEA. CDR3 sequence reads: CASSWGQGSSYNSPLHF. CDR3 nucleotides: TGTGCCAGCAGCTGGGGACAGGGGAGCTCCTATAATTCACCCCTCCACTTT.

Of note for this clone: Sequence at one end of the junction differs from germline and may be a read error. This sequence joins TRBV6-5 and TRBJ1-2; D is unclear. This CDR3 contains 15 residues. Germline assignment: CDR1 MNHEY and CDR2 SVGAGI. Here the CDR3 reads CASSPSERSSYRYTF. CDR3 nucleotides: TGTGCCAGCAGTCCCTCAGAGCGGAGCTCCTATCGCTACACCTTC.

The chain combines TRBV29-1 with TRBJ2-3; maybe TRBD2 (6 bases). The CDR3 runs to 13 residues. Trimming took off 5 bases at V and 2 bases at J, with 11 bases between the two ends. Germline V gene sequence: CDR1 SQVTM, CDR2 ANQGSEA. CDR3 residues: CSVWGGVTDTQYF. DNA for the CDR3: TGCAGCGTTTGGGGCGGGGTCACAGATACGCAGTATTTT.

The CDR3 here is CASSPRGQGKETQYF. Here the CDR3 DNA reads TGTGCCAGCAGCCCCCGGGGACAGGGGAAAGAGACCCAGTACTTC. The chain combines TRBV13 with TRBJ2-5; TRBD1 agrees at 10 bases. The CDR3 sequence is 15 residues long. The V gene end was trimmed by 5 bases and the J gene end by 3 bases; junction bases not matched to a gene: 6. The germline V gene has CDR1 PRHDT and CDR2 FYEKMQ (reference sequence). Full variable domain (outside the CDR3, taken from reference TRBV13 and TRBJ2-5): AAGVIQSPRHLIKEKRETATLKCYPIPRHDTVYWYQQGPGQDPQFLISFYEKMQSDKGSIPDRFSAQQFSDYHSELNMSSLELGDSALYFCASSPRGQGKETQYFGPGTRLLVL.

This clone was recorded once. The J gene is TRBJ1-3, the V gene TRBV9, with 7 bases that match TRBD1. Germline CDR1 SGDLS, CDR2 YYNGEE. The CDR3 totals 16 residues. Unmatched junction bases numbered 6, after V lost 3 bases and J lost 0 bases. The CDR3: CASSARGQFSGNTIYF. Here the CDR3 DNA reads TGTGCCAGCAGCGCCCGGGGACAGTTCTCTGGAAACACCATATATTTT.

This sequence joins TRBV10-1 and TRBJ1-2, with 9 bases aligning to TRBD1. CDR1 and CDR2 from the germline V gene are WNHNN and SYGVQD (reference sequence). The trim removed 8 bases at V and 4 bases at J, leaving 5 bases unmatched. There are 13 residues in the CDR3. The CDR3 region has the DNA TGCGCCAGCCGGACAGGGGCCATCTATGGCTACACCTTC. Translation gives CASRTGAIYGYTF.

This chain uses TRBV30 with TRBJ2-2; TRBD1 is a possible D gene (5 bases). Germline assignment: CDR1 GTSNPN and CDR2 SVGIG (reference sequence). This CDR3 is 15 amino acids long. V shed 0 bases and J shed 3 bases, with 11 bases lying between them. The CDR3 spells CAWSVRFRDTGELFF. The CDR3 DNA sequence: TGTGCCTGGAGTGTACGGTTCAGGGACACCGGGGAGCTGTTTTTT.

The V gene is TRBV29-1, the J gene TRBJ1-5; possible D gene TRBD1, 5 bases. CDR3 length: 13 residues. Germline V gives CDR1 SQVTM, CDR2 ANQGSEA. This chain's CDR3 is CSSGGSSNQPQHF. The DNA for the CDR3 is TGCAGTAGCGGGGGGAGTAGCAATCAGCCCCAGCATTTT.

The chain employs TRBV11-2 and TRBJ1-4; TRBD1 is a possible D gene (6 bases). The germline CDR1 and CDR2 sequences are SGHAT and FQNNGV. Trimming cost V 4 bases and J 7 bases, with 10 bases left between them. The CDR3 has 13 residues. As DNA, the CDR3 is TGTGCCAGCAGCTCAAGGACAGCTGAAAAACTGTTTTTT. Its translation is CASSSRTAEKLFF.

The chain uses TRBV3-1 (or the pseudogene TRBV3-2) and TRBJ1-1; 11 bases are a match to TRBD1. Germline lookup yields CDR1 LGHDT and CDR2 YNNKEL (reference sequence). The CDR3 is 16 residues long. With V trimmed by 3 bases and J by 0 bases, 3 bases remained unmatched. DNA for the CDR3: TGTGCCAGCAGCCAGCCGGGACAGGGGGTGAACACTGAAGCTTTCTTT. Protein: CASSQPGQGVNTEAFF.

This rearrangement joins TRBV5-1 to TRBJ2-5; 11 nucleotides line up with TRBD2. The CDR3 is 14 residues long. Trimming at V came to 3 bases and at J to 4 bases, leaving 2 bases not matched to a gene. The germline V gene has CDR1 SGHRS and CDR2 YFSETQ. The CDR3 is CASSSTSGGETQYF. CDR3 bases: TGCGCCAGCAGCTCTACTAGCGGGGGAGAGACCCAGTACTTC.

This clone turned up a few times. The J gene is TRBJ1-1, the V gene TRBV5-6; TRBD1 aligns across 9 bases. CDR1 is SGHDT, CDR2 YYEEEE, per germline. The CDR3 has 15 residues. V shed 2 bases, J shed 2 bases, and the junction held 4 bases outside the gene matches. The DNA for the CDR3 is TGTGCCAGCAGCTTCGGGACAGGGTTTAACACTGAAGCTTTCTTT. Residues: CASSFGTGFNTEAFF. Together with reference TRBV5-6 and TRBJ1-1, the CDR3 gives the full variable domain: DAGVTQSPTHLIKTRGQQVTLRCSPKSGHDTVSWYQQALGQGPQFIFQYYEEEERQRGNFPDRFSGHQFPNYSSELNVNALLLGDSALYLCASSFGTGFNTEAFFGQGTRLTVV.

This clone has only one observation. The chain recombines TRBV10-2 with TRBJ2-7, with 10 bases matching TRBD1. The CDR3 contains 15 residues. V was clipped by 0 bases and J by 5 bases; unmatched bases: 4. Germline V gene lookup returns CDR1 WSHSY and CDR2 SAAADI. The CDR3 reads CASSESGTGADEQYV. CDR3 DNA sequence: TGCGCCAGCAGTGAGTCTGGGACAGGGGCGGACGAGCAGTACGTC.

The CDR3 DNA reads TGTGCCAGCAGCTTAGAGGTGGGGGCCTACCCTCATGGCTACACCTTC. It yields the protein CASSLEVGAYPHGYTF. The V call is TRBV7-6, the J call TRBJ1-2; weak D call: TRBD1 (6 bases). The CDR3 runs 16 residues. The germline CDR1 and CDR2 sequences are SGHVS and FNYEAQ. V shed 1 base and J shed 6 bases, with 18 bases lying between them.

This chain links TRBV9 with TRBJ1-2; 8 bases agree with TRBD1. J was trimmed by 8 bases and V by 4 bases; bases with no gene match: 10. This CDR3 is 14 amino acids long. The V gene's germline CDR1 is SGDLS and CDR2 YYNGEE. Written as DNA, the CDR3 is TGTGCCAGCAGCACTGGACAGGGATTACGAGGCTACACCTTC. Residues: CASSTGQGLRGYTF.

The V call is TRBV30, the J call TRBJ1-3; a possible D gene is TRBD1 (6 bases). The V and J ends lost 3 bases and 0 bases respectively, with 9 bases between them. This CDR3 is built from 14 residues. Germline-derived CDR1 and CDR2 are GTSNPN and SVGIG (reference sequence). The CDR3 coding sequence is TGTGCCTGGAGCGCAGGGGCCTCTGGAAACACCATATATTTT. This gives the protein CAWSAGASGNTIYF.

This rearrangement joins TRBV3-1 (or the pseudogene TRBV3-2) to TRBJ1-2; D ambiguous. V lost 2 bases, J lost 5 bases, and 6 bases lay in between. CDR3 length: 12 amino acids. Germline CDR1 reads LGHDT; CDR2 reads YNNKEL (reference sequence). The CDR3 region has the DNA TGTGCCAGCAGCCAACAGGAATATGGCTACACCTTC. Translation gives CASSQQEYGYTF.

J is TRBJ2-3 and V is TRBV2; 9 bases line up with TRBD1. The CDR3 sequence is 15 residues long. Germline-derived CDR1 and CDR2 are SNHLY and FYNNEI. The V and J ends lost 2 bases and 2 bases, in that order; junction bases with no gene match: 2. CDR3 DNA sequence: TGTGCCAGCAGTGAATGGGACAGGGCCACAGATACGCAGTATTTT. Its translation is CASSEWDRATDTQYF.

This sequence joins TRBV6-5 and TRBJ1-2; weak D call: TRBD1 (6 bases). The CDR3 runs to 15 residues. CDR1 and CDR2 from the germline V gene are MNHEY and SVGAGI. The V end lost 0 bases, the J end lost 3 bases, and 11 bases lay between the germline ends. In nucleotides, the CDR3 is TGTGCCAGCAGTTACTCTGGGGGCGCTGACTATGGCTACACCTTC. Its protein is CASSYSGGADYGYTF.

This chain connects TRBV20-1 to TRBJ2-3; D gene uncertain. Germline V lookup: CDR1 DFQATT, CDR2 SNEGSKA (reference sequence). V gave up 3 bases and J gave up 3 bases, with 4 bases separating them. The CDR3 length is 11 residues. The CDR3 spells CSARRTDTQYF. CDR3 bases: TGCAGTGCTAGGAGGACAGATACGCAGTATTTT.

Written as DNA, the CDR3 is TGTGCCAGCAGCTTCCCGGGGACAGGGTCTGAAGCTTTCTTT. This translates into CASSFPGTGSEAFF. The genes are TRBV11-1 and TRBJ1-1, with 9 bases that match TRBD1. V gave up 3 bases and J gave up 6 bases; unmatched junction bases: 5. The germline gives CDR1 SGHAT, CDR2 FQDESV (reference sequence). CDR3 length: 14 amino acids.

The chain combines TRBV19 with TRBJ1-2; perhaps TRBD1 as D (6 bases). Germline CDR1 reads LNHDA; CDR2 reads SQIVND (reference sequence). Trimming removed 5 bases at V and 4 bases at J, with 17 bases between. The CDR3 is 15 amino acids. This chain's CDR3 is CASSGWGGEGYGYTF. The DNA for the CDR3 is TGTGCCAGTAGTGGATGGGGGGGCGAGGGCTATGGCTACACCTTC. Filled out from reference TRBV19 and TRBJ1-2, the complete variable domain reads DGGITQSPKYLFRKEGQNVTLSCEQNLNHDAMYWYRQDPGQGLRLIYYSQIVNDFQKGDIAEGYSVSREKKESFPLTVTSAQKNPTAFYLCASSGWGGEGYGYTFGSGTRLTVV.